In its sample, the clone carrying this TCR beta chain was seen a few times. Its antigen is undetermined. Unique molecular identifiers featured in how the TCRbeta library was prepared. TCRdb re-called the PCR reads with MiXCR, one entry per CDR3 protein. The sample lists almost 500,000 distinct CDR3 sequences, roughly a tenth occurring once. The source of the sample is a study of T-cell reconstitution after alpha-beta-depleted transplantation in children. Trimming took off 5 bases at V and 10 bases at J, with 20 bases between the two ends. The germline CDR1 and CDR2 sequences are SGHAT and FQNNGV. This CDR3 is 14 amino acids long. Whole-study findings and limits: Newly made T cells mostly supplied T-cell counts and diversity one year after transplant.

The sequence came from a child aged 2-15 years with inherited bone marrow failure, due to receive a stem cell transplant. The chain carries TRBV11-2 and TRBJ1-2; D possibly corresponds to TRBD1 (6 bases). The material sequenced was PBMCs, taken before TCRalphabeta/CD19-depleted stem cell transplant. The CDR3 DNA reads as TGTGCCAGCAGCCCAGTAGGGGGACCGGGCCACTACACCTTC. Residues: CASSPVGGPGHYTF.